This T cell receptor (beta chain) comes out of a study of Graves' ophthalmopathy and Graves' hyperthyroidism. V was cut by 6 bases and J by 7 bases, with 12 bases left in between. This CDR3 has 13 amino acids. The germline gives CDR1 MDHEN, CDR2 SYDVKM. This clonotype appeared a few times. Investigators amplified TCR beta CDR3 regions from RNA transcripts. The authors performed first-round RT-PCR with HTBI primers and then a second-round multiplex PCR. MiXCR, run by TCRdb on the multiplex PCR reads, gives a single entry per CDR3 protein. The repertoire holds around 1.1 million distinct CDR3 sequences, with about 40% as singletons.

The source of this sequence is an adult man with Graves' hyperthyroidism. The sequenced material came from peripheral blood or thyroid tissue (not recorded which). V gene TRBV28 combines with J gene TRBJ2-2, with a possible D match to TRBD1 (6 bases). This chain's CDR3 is CASRQGVGGELFF. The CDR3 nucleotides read TGTGCCAGCAGACAGGGTGTGGGCGGGGAGCTGTTTTTT. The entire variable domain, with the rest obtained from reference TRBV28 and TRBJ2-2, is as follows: DVKVTQSSRYLVKRTGEKVFLECVQDMDHENMFWYRQDPGLGLRLIYFSYDVKMKEKGDIPEGYSVSREKKERFSLILESASTNQTSMYLCASRQGVGGELFFGEGSRLTVL.